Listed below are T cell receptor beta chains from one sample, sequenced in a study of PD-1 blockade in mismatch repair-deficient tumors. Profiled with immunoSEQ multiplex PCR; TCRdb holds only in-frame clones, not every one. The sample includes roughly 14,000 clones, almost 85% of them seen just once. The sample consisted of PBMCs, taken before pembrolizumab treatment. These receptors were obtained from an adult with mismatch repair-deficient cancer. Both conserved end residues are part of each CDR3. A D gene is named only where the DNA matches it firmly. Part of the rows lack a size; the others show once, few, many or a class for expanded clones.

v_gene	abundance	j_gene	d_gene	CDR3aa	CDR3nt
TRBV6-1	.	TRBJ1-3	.	CASSEAQVGGNTIYF	TGTGCCAGCAGTGAAGCGCAAGTGGGTGGAAACACCATATATTTT
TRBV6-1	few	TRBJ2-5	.	CASSEEEGAGQETQYF	TGTGCCAGCAGTGAAGAGGAGGGGGCGGGGCAAGAGACCCAGTACTTC
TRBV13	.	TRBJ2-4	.	CASTQRTVAKNIQYF	TGTGCCAGCACCCAAAGGACGGTAGCCAAAAACATTCAGTACTTC
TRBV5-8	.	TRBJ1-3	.	CASSPAPDSRNTIYF	TGTGCCAGCAGTCCCGCACCTGACAGTCGGAACACCATATATTTT
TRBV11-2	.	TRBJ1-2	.	CASSLGQTYGYTF	TGTGCCAGCAGCTTAGGTCAGACCTATGGCTACACCTTC
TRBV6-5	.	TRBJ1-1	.	CASSYQGIYTEAFF	TGTGCCAGCAGTTACCAGGGGATTTACACTGAAGCTTTCTTT
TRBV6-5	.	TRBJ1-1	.	CASSYSGVDTEAFF	TGTGCCAGCAGTTACTCCGGGGTCGACACTGAAGCTTTCTTT
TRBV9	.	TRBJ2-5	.	CASSATPDYRETQYF	TGTGCCAGCAGCGCTACCCCGGACTATAGAGAGACCCAGTACTTC
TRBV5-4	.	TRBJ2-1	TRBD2	CASSLGAGGYNEQFF	TGTGCCAGCAGCTTGGGAGCGGGAGGGTACAATGAGCAGTTCTTC
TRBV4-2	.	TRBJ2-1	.	CASSQESLEAEQFF	TGTGCCAGCAGCCAAGAAAGCTTAGAAGCTGAGCAGTTCTTC
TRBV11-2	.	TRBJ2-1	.	CASSPANEQFF	TGTGCCAGCAGCCCCGCCAATGAGCAGTTCTTC
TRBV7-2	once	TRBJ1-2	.	CASSQGMGYGYTF	TGTGCCAGCAGCCAGGGGATGGGCTATGGCTACACCTTC
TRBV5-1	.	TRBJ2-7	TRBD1	CASSLGGTGGHEQYF	TGCGCCAGCAGCTTGGGGGGGACAGGGGGCCACGAGCAGTACTTC
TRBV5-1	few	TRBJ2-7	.	CASSRWRAYEQYF	TGCGCCAGCAGTAGGTGGAGGGCCTACGAGCAGTACTTC
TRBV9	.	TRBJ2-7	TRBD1	CASSFGQATGDEQYF	TGTGCCAGCAGCTTTGGACAGGCCACCGGGGACGAGCAGTACTTC
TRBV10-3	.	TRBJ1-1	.	CAIRPGISNTEAFF	TGTGCCATCAGGCCGGGCATTTCGAACACTGAAGCTTTCTTT
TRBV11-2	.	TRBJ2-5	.	CASSRAAQETQYF	TGTGCCAGCAGCCGAGCGGCCCAAGAGACCCAGTACTTC
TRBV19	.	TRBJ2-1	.	CASSIDHTESSYNEQFF	TGTGCCAGTAGTATAGATCACACGGAAAGCTCCTACAATGAGCAGTTCTTC
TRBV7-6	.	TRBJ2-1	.	CASSFSSYNEQFF	TGTGCCAGCAGCTTTAGTTCCTACAATGAGCAGTTCTTC
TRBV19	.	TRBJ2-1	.	CASTQTSYSYNEQFF	TGTGCCAGTACCCAGACTAGTTACTCCTACAATGAGCAGTTCTTC
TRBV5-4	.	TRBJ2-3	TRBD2	CASSSSGRASDTQYF	TGTGCCAGCAGCTCGAGCGGGAGGGCGTCAGATACGCAGTATTTT
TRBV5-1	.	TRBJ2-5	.	CASSLGRGGQETQYF	TGCGCCAGCAGCTTGGGCAGGGGCGGTCAAGAGACCCAGTACTTC
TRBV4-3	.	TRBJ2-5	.	CASSPHPQGGGETQYF	TGCGCCAGCAGCCCTCACCCGCAGGGAGGTGGAGAGACCCAGTACTTC
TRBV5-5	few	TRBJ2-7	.	CASSQTGATYEQYF	TGTGCCAGCAGCCAAACCGGCGCCACCTACGAGCAGTACTTC
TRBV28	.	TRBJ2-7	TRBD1	CASYSAGTGSSYEQYF	TGTGCCAGTTATAGCGCCGGGACAGGGAGCTCCTACGAGCAGTACTTC
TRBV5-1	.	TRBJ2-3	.	CASSGGSTDTQYF	TGCGCCAGCAGCGGGGGTAGCACAGATACGCAGTATTTT
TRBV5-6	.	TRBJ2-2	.	CASSLGLSGLHGELFF	TGTGCCAGCAGCTTGGGGCTGTCAGGACTTCACGGGGAGCTGTTTTTT
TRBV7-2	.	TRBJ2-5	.	CASSFVLNRVPGSETQYF	TGTGCCAGCAGCTTCGTCTTAAACCGGGTCCCCGGTTCAGAGACCCAGTACTTC
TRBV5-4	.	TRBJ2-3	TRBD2	CASSLWLAGKVTDTQYF	TGTGCCAGCAGCTTATGGCTAGCGGGAAAGGTCACAGATACGCAGTATTTT
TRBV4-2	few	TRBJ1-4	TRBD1	CASSQDRGTGNEKLFF	TGTGCCAGCAGCCAAGATCGGGGGACAGGGAACGAAAAACTGTTTTTT
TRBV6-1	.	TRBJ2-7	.	CASSQKHWVYEQYF	TGTGCCAGCAGCCAGAAACATTGGGTCTACGAGCAGTACTTC
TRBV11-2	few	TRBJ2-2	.	CASSLGRTATGELFF	TGTGCCAGCAGCTTAGGCCGGACAGCAACCGGGGAGCTGTTTTTT
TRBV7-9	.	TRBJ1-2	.	CASSGRTANHSYGYTF	TGTGCCAGCAGCGGTAGGACGGCGAACCACTCCTATGGCTACACCTTC
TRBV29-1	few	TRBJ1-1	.	CSVEGPMNTEAFF	TGCAGCGTTGAAGGGCCGATGAACACTGAAGCTTTCTTT
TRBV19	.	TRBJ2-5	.	CASSITPSGEETQYF	TGTGCCAGTAGTATAACTCCCAGCGGTGAAGAGACCCAGTACTTC